One and the same sample provided the 4 T cell receptor beta chains below, sequenced in a study of blood T cell repertoires in COVID-19. Sequencing was performed with immunoSEQ multiplex PCR; in TCRdb, only in-frame clones are kept and a portion is missing. The table records 40,000 to 45,000 clones, less than 70% of them present only once. The sequenced material came from peripheral blood. Receptors originate from a man aged 80 or over with acute or convalescent COVID-19.

The gene calls are TRBV2 and TRBJ1-2; no definite D call. Trimming took off 2 bases at V and 1 base at J, with 5 bases between the two ends. This CDR3 is 13 amino acids long. CDR1 is SNHLY, CDR2 FYNNEI, per germline. The CDR3 spells CASSERVNYGYTF. The CDR3 DNA is TGTGCCAGCAGTGAACGGGTTAACTATGGCTACACCTTC.

The CDR3 region is CASSQGILAGTRFSYEQYF. CDR3 coding DNA: TGCGCCAGCAGCCAAGGGATCCTAGCGGGGACCCGTTTCTCCTACGAGCAGTACTTC. V usage is TRBV4-1 and J usage is TRBJ2-7; 9 bases align to TRBD2. V gave up 1 base and J gave up 0 bases; unmatched junction bases: 13. In germline, CDR1 is MGHRA, CDR2 YSYEKL. This CDR3 spans 19 amino acids.

This rearrangement joins TRBV7-2 to TRBJ2-3; 7 nucleotides match TRBD2. CDR1 and CDR2 (germline): SGHTA, FQGNSA. CDR3 size: 14 residues. Trimming cost V 5 bases and J 8 bases; bases outside gene matches: 10. CDR3 in DNA: TGTGCCAGCAGCACGGGACCCTCGGGGGGTACGCAGTATTTT. The encoded protein is CASSTGPSGGTQYF.

For this clone: One end of the junction varies from germline; a read error may be responsible. The chain combines TRBV4-1 with TRBJ2-4; TRBD2 matches 14 bases. This CDR3 is built from 21 residues. Per germline, CDR1 MGHRA and CDR2 YSYEKL. In nucleotides, the CDR3 is TGCGCCAGCAGTCAAGAACGGGGGACTAGCGGGAGTCTGAGAGCCAAAAACATTCAGTACTTC. It yields the protein CASSQERGTSGSLRAKNIQYF.